A selection of T cell receptor beta chains follows, all from one sample in a study of cytomegalovirus exposure and HLA in healthy donors. Data came from immunoSEQ multiplex PCR; TCRdb stores just in-frame clones and leaves some out. Of about 160,000 clones listed, around 90% were seen once; the top ten hold around 0.85%. The specimen was PBMCs. Receptors originate from a woman aged 25 to 39 in good health and CMV-seronegative. CDR3s include the opening cysteine and the closing phenylalanine or tryptophan. The order of the fields is J gene, V gene, clone size, CDR3 protein. Clone size, where shown, is once, few, many, or a class for clones that have expanded.

J: TRBJ1-5
V: TRBV28
size: .
CDR3: CASSPGTGNNQPQHF

J: TRBJ1-1
V: TRBV28
size: .
CDR3: CASIRGREWNTEAFF

J: TRBJ2-3
V: TRBV7-9
size: .
CDR3: CASSSELVGGRADTQYF

J: TRBJ2-7
V: TRBV6-1
size: .
CDR3: CASSAGTGPYEQYF

J: TRBJ2-7
V: TRBV19
size: few
CDR3: CASSSVVAGGPVEQYF

J: TRBJ2-3
V: TRBV18
size: .
CDR3: CASSPERGNTDTQYF

J: TRBJ2-1
V: TRBV2
size: once
CDR3: CASSPGLSSYNEQFF

J: TRBJ2-7
V: TRBV28
size: .
CDR3: CASETPPYEQYF

J: TRBJ1-4
V: TRBV5-1
size: .
CDR3: CASSLAGVHNEKLFF

J: .
V: TRBV6-1
size: .
CDR3: CATSITGTHEQYF

J: TRBJ1-1
V: TRBV5-1
size: .
CDR3: CASTRAGTANEAFF

J: TRBJ2-7
V: TRBV5-1
size: .
CDR3: CASSSQISGQLTYEQYF